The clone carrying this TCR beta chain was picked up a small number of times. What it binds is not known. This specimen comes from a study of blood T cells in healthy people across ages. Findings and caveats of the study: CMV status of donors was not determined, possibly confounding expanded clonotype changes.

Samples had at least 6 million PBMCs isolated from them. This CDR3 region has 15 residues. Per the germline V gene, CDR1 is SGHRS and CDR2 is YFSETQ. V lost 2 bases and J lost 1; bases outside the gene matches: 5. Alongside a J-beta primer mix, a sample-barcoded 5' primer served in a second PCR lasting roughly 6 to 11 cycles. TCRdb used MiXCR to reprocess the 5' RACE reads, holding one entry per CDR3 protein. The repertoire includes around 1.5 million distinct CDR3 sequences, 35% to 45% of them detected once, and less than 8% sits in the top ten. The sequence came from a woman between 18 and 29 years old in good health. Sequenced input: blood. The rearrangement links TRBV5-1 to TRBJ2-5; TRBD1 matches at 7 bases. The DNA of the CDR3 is TGCGCCAGCAGCTTAGGAACAGGGGTCCAAGAGACCCAGTACTTC. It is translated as CASSLGTGVQETQYF.